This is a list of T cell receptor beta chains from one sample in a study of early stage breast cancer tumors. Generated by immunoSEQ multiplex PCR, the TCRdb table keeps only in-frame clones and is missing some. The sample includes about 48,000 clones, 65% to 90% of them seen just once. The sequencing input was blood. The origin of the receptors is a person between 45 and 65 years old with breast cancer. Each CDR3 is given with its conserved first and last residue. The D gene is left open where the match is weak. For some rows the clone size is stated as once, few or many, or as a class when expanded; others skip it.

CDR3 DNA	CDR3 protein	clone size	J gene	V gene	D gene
TGTGCCAGCAGCTGGGGACTAGCGGGAGGCCCCGACCAAGAGACCCAGTACTTC	CASSWGLAGGPDQETQYF	once	TRBJ2-5	TRBV7-9	TRBD2
TGTGCCAGTAGTCATCCGCAGGGAGGAACCTATAATTCACCCCTCCACTTT	CASSHPQGGTYNSPLHF	.	TRBJ1-6	TRBV19	.
TGTGCCAGCATTTACGACAGGAACACTGAAGCTTTCTTT	CASIYDRNTEAFF	.	TRBJ1-1	TRBV2	.
TGTGCCAGCAGCTTAACAGAGGAAACCCAAGAGACCCAGTACTTC	CASSLTEETQETQYF	.	TRBJ2-5	TRBV13	.
TGTGCCAGCAGCCCCCGGGGACAGGTGAACACAGATACGCAGTATTTT	CASSPRGQVNTDTQYF	.	TRBJ2-3	TRBV7-8	TRBD1
TGTGCCAGCAGCGTAGTGGGGGGAGGGTTTAACATTCAGTACTTC	CASSVVGGGFNIQYF	.	TRBJ2-4	TRBV9	TRBD2
TGCGCCAGCAGCCAAGAAACATGGGGGATAAATGAAAAACTGTTTTTT	CASSQETWGINEKLFF	.	TRBJ1-4	TRBV4-3	.
TGTGCCAGCAGCCCCCGGGGCAGGGCAAGAAATACGCAGTATTTT	CASSPRGRARNTQYF	.	TRBJ2-3	TRBV7-3	.
TGCGCCAGCAGCCTGGCGGGGGCGCTGGACGGGGAGCTGTTTTTT	CASSLAGALDGELFF	.	TRBJ2-2	TRBV5-1	.
TGTGCCATCAGTGAGTCCAGGATGTCTAGCACAGATACGCAGTATTTT	CAISESRMSSTDTQYF	.	TRBJ2-3	TRBV10-3	.
TGTGCCAGCAGTTACTCGGGGGGCGGCTACACCTTC	CASSYSGGGYTF	.	TRBJ1-2	TRBV6-5	.
TGTGCCAGCAGCTCAGGGACAGTGAAGACCCAGTACTTC	CASSSGTVKTQYF	.	TRBJ2-5	TRBV7-9	TRBD1
TGCAGCGTTGAATTGTGGACAGGTCACAATGAGCAGTTCTTC	CSVELWTGHNEQFF	.	TRBJ2-1	TRBV29-1	TRBD1
TGTGCCAGCAGCCCATCCCGGGTTGAGCAGTTCTTC	CASSPSRVEQFF	.	TRBJ2-1	TRBV7-2	.
TGTGCCACCTTGACTAGCGCCAACTACGAGCAGTACTTC	CATLTSANYEQYF	.	TRBJ2-7	TRBV10-3	TRBD2
TGCGCCAGCAGCCAGGACCCGGTCAGACAGGAGAACACCGGGGAGCTGTTTTTT	CASSQDPVRQENTGELFF	.	TRBJ2-2	TRBV4-3	.
TGTGCCAGCAGTTATTCCGGACAGGGCGGTGGAAACACCATATATTTT	CASSYSGQGGGNTIYF	few	TRBJ1-3	TRBV6-5	TRBD1
TGTGCCAGCAGTTCCTTCCAGGGGGCGATCACAGATACGCAGTATTTT	CASSSFQGAITDTQYF	.	TRBJ2-3	TRBV28	TRBD1
TGTGCCTGGAAGGGACAGGGAGGGACCCAGTACTTC	CAWKGQGGTQYF	.	TRBJ2-5	TRBV30	TRBD1
TGTGCCAGCAGTCTGACAGTCGGTTCACCCCTCCACTTT	CASSLTVGSPLHF	few	TRBJ1-6	TRBV6-6	.
TGTGCCACCAGCAACCTAGCGGGAGTTGTCGGGGAGCTGTTTTTT	CATSNLAGVVGELFF	.	TRBJ2-2	TRBV15	TRBD2
TGTGCTAGCAGCCCGAGTTTGAGCGGGAGCTACGAGCAGTACTTC	CASSPSLSGSYEQYF	.	TRBJ2-7	TRBV7-7	TRBD2
TGTGCCAGTAGTATAGAGGGGACAGGGGGCAACGAAAAACTGTTTTTT	CASSIEGTGGNEKLFF	.	TRBJ1-4	TRBV19	TRBD1
TGTGCCAGCAGCTCCGGGACAGGGGGCCCGAGCACTGAAGCTTTCTTT	CASSSGTGGPSTEAFF	.	TRBJ1-1	TRBV7-6	TRBD1
TGTGCCAGTAGTCAAAGAGCAGGGGGAGACTACTATGGCTACACCTTC	CASSQRAGGDYYGYTF	.	TRBJ1-2	TRBV19	TRBD1
TGTGCCTGGAGGCGGGGGGCAGATACGCAGTATTTT	CAWRRGADTQYF	.	TRBJ2-3	TRBV30	TRBD2
TGTGCCAGCAGCTTACTCCTCCCGGGGCTTATCTCTAGCACAGATACGCAGTATTTT	CASSLLLPGLISSTDTQYF	.	TRBJ2-3	TRBV7-6	.
TGTGCCTGGAGTGCCCCGCCTAACTATGGCTACACCTTC	CAWSAPPNYGYTF	.	TRBJ1-2	TRBV30	.
TGTGCCAGCAGTTTTGGGACAGGGACCTACGAGCAGTACTTC	CASSFGTGTYEQYF	.	TRBJ2-7	TRBV6-5	TRBD1
TGTGCCAGCAGTTCAGCGGGAGAACGGTCCTACGAGCAGTACTTC	CASSSAGERSYEQYF	.	TRBJ2-7	TRBV28	TRBD2
TGTGCCTGGTGGGGGGGGTTGTTAGATACGCAGTATTTT	CAWWGGLLDTQYF	.	TRBJ2-3	TRBV30	TRBD2
TGTGCCAGCAGCCTTTCGGGGGGCACAGATACGCAGTATTTT	CASSLSGGTDTQYF	.	TRBJ2-3	TRBV7-2	.
TGTGCCTGTCCCCTACGGTTTAGCGGGGATTTCGGTGAGCAGTTCTTC	CACPLRFSGDFGEQFF	.	TRBJ2-1	TRBV30	TRBD2
TGTGCCAGCAGCCAGGGTGGGGGGCCTATGAACACTGAAGCTTTCTTT	CASSQGGGPMNTEAFF	.	TRBJ1-1	TRBV7-2	.
TGTGCCAGCAGCCCGACCAGCTCTAGACAGCCCGGGGAGCTGTTTTTT	CASSPTSSRQPGELFF	.	TRBJ2-2	TRBV7-3	.
TGTGCCAGCATCAAGAATTTAGCCGCCTACAATGAGCAGTTCTTC	CASIKNLAAYNEQFF	.	TRBJ2-1	TRBV6-1	.
TGTGCCAGCATTGATCAGCCCCAGCATTTT	CASIDQPQHF	.	TRBJ1-5	TRBV5-8	.
TGTGCCAGCAGCTTCGGGACAGGGGGCGGCTACACCTTC	CASSFGTGGGYTF	.	TRBJ1-2	TRBV5-6	TRBD1
TGTGCCAGCAGCCTAGTGGGAGACACCATATATTTT	CASSLVGDTIYF	.	TRBJ1-3	TRBV14	.
TGCGCCAGCAGCTCCGCCGGGGGATATGGGGCCAACGTCCTGACTTTC	CASSSAGGYGANVLTF	.	TRBJ2-6	TRBV5-1	.
TGCGCCAGCAGCTTGTCCCGAGGCCGCACAGATACGCAGTATTTT	CASSLSRGRTDTQYF	.	TRBJ2-3	TRBV5-1	.
TGTGCCATCAGGGGACAAGACAATGAGCAGTTCTTC	CAIRGQDNEQFF	once	TRBJ2-1	TRBV10-3	.
TGTGCCAGCTCCCCGTCCGAAGAGACCCAGTACTTC	CASSPSEETQYF	.	TRBJ2-5	TRBV18	.
TGCGCCAGCTACCGGGACAGACCGAACACTGAAGCTTTCTTT	CASYRDRPNTEAFF	few	TRBJ1-1	TRBV5-1	TRBD1
TGTGCCGTCCACCCGGGACAGACAAAAGCGAACACTGAAGCTTTCTTT	CAVHPGQTKANTEAFF	.	TRBJ1-1	TRBV10-3	TRBD1
TGTGCCAGCAGTTCTCTGGGGCCGGGGGGCTATGGCTACACCTTC	CASSSLGPGGYGYTF	.	TRBJ1-2	TRBV28	.
TGTGCTAGCAGCTTAGAGGGACAGCTAAACACCGGGGAGCTGTTTTTT	CASSLEGQLNTGELFF	.	TRBJ2-2	TRBV7-7	TRBD1
TGTGCCTGGAGTGCCTCCGGGGGGGCCGGGGAGACCCAGTACTTC	CAWSASGGAGETQYF	once	TRBJ2-5	TRBV30	TRBD2